In its sample, the clone carrying this T cell receptor beta chain was seen once. This entry comes from a study of blood T cell repertoires in COVID-19. Looking at the study overall: From T cells, B-cell-depleted T cells, or PBMCs came the material, which was cDNA or gDNA.

The CDR3 runs 14 residues. V lost 5 bases, J lost 5 bases, and 7 bases stayed unmatched. From germline, CDR1 is SGHTA and CDR2 FQGNSA. The repertoire was sequenced with immunoSEQ multiplex PCR; TCRdb's copy has only in-frame clones and lacks some. The table has about 42,000 clones, more than 85% seen once. V usage is TRBV7-2 and J usage is TRBJ1-1, with 8 bases fitting TRBD1. The receptor was derived from a human donor in a cohort sampled during active COVID-19. Material for sequencing was peripheral blood. The CDR3 sequence: CASSPRTGSTEAFF. CDR3 DNA sequence: TGTGCCAGCAGCCCCCGGACAGGGAGTACTGAAGCTTTCTTT.